The 20 T cell receptor beta chains in this list originate from one sample, sequenced in a study of memory CD8 T cells in hepatitis C reinfection. Time point noted: peak reinfection, 3 to 8 weeks after reinfection detection. No in vitro expansion preceded TCR sequencing of the sorted cells. The method was immunoSEQ multiplex PCR; TCRdb's version includes in-frame clones alone and lacks a portion of them. This table has 40,000 to 45,000 clones, approximately 87% appearing once. The sequenced sample consisted of naive CD8+ T cells sorted from blood. The receptors stem from a man aged 18 to 29 with hepatitis C virus infection.

The chain uses TRBV29-1 and TRBJ1-1; a weak D match, TRBD1 (5 bases). The CDR3 totals 13 residues. The ends were cut back, 7 bases at V and 3 bases at J, with 15 bases in the middle. Per the germline V gene, CDR1 is SQVTM and CDR2 is ANQGSEA. The CDR3 region has the DNA TGCAGCGGACTCAGGGATGACTACACTGAAGCTTTCTTT. It is translated as CSGLRDDYTEAFF. The full variable domain, in which reference TRBV29-1 and TRBJ1-1 provide the parts outside the CDR3, is SAVISQKPSRDICQRGTSLTIQCQVDSQVTMMFWYRQQPGQSLTLIATANQGSEATYESGFVIDKFPISRPNLTFSTLTVSNMSPEDSSIYLCSGLRDDYTEAFFGQGTRLTVV.

This clone appeared a single time. This sequence joins TRBV5-4 and TRBJ2-5; D gene ambiguous. Trimming shortened V by 1 base and J by 2 bases, and 6 bases separated the two germline ends. Germline V gives CDR1 SGHNT, CDR2 YYREEE (reference sequence). The CDR3 runs 13 residues. This CDR3 is CASSLPVQETQYF. DNA of the CDR3: TGTGCCAGCAGCTTGCCAGTACAAGAGACCCAGTACTTC.

The chain couples TRBV4-3 to TRBJ2-1; no clear D gene. The CDR3 is 13 amino acids. Between the trimmed V and J ends, which lost 0 bases and 6 bases, there was a span of 6 bases. Per the germline V gene, CDR1 is LGHNA and CDR2 is YSLEER. The CDR3 loop reads CASSQDAGNEQFF. The CDR3 DNA reads TGCGCCAGCAGCCAAGATGCAGGCAATGAGCAGTTCTTC.

V usage is TRBV9 and J usage is TRBJ2-3; TRBD2 aligns across 7 bases. After removal of 3 bases from V and 2 bases from J, the junction contained 6 bases not matched to a gene. The CDR3 is made up of 15 amino acids. CDR1 SGDLS and CDR2 YYNGEE come from the germline V gene. Written as DNA, the CDR3 is TGTGCCAGCAGCGGGGAGGGACGGACCACAGATACGCAGTATTTT. This encodes CASSGEGRTTDTQYF.

The V gene is TRBV7-9, the J gene TRBJ2-5, with a weak D call TRBD1 (5 bases). The V and J ends lost 4 bases and 5 bases respectively, with 14 bases between them. Germline V CDR1 and CDR2: SEHNR, FQNEAQ (reference sequence). The CDR3 is 14 amino acids. The CDR3 is CASSSLGVRETQYF. As DNA, the CDR3 is TGTGCCAGCAGCTCCCTAGGGGTTAGGGAGACCCAGTACTTC.

The CDR3 protein is CASSLWGSNYGYTF. The CDR3 DNA reads TGTGCCAGTAGCCTATGGGGCAGTAACTATGGCTACACCTTC. V gene TRBV19 combines with J gene TRBJ1-2, with a possible D match to TRBD1 (5 bases). The CDR3 loop spans 14 amino acids. The V end lost 6 bases, the J end lost 1 base, and 12 bases lay between the germline ends. Germline V gives CDR1 LNHDA, CDR2 SQIVND (reference sequence).

The CDR3 sequence is CASSEARATVEQYV. The CDR3 region has the DNA TGTGCCAGCAGTGAAGCGCGGGCCACCGTCGAGCAGTACGTC. The V and J genes are TRBV2 and TRBJ2-7; a possible D gene is TRBD2 (5 bases). Trimming took off 0 bases at V and 6 bases at J, with 12 bases between the two ends. Germline V gene data show CDR1 as SNHLY and CDR2 as FYNNEI. This CDR3 spans 14 amino acids.

This CDR3 reads CSVDSVLVYGYTF. The CDR3 DNA follows: TGCAGCGTAGACAGCGTTCTGGTCTATGGCTACACCTTC. The chain has TRBV29-1 and TRBJ1-2; D is possibly TRBD1 (5 bases). Germline-derived CDR1 and CDR2 are SQVTM and ANQGSEA. The V end lost 6 bases, the J end lost 4 bases, and 15 bases lay between the germline ends. The CDR3 runs 13 residues.

This clone was found once. The V and J genes are TRBV4-1 and TRBJ1-6; 8 nucleotides match TRBD1. CDR1 and CDR2 from the germline V gene are MGHRA and YSYEKL. This CDR3 comprises 16 residues. Germline trimming cut 1 base from V and 7 bases from J; bases unmatched to any gene: 6. CDR3 nucleotide sequence: TGCGCCAGCAGCCAAGTGGGCAGGGGGCGGAATTCACCCCTCCACTTT. This gives the protein CASSQVGRGRNSPLHF.

This rearrangement joins TRBV5-4 to TRBJ2-2, with 7 bases fitting TRBD2. The germline V gene encodes CDR1 SGHNT and CDR2 YYREEE (reference sequence). J lost 4 bases, V lost 4 bases, and 1 base had no gene match. The CDR3 runs 13 residues. This CDR3 is CASSPSGTGELFF. In nucleotides, the CDR3 is TGTGCCAGCAGCCCTAGCGGCACCGGGGAGCTGTTTTTT.

The chain couples TRBV6-5 to TRBJ1-6, with unresolved D. Trimming left V 6 bases short and J 11 bases short, with 11 bases between. Germline values: CDR1 MNHEY, CDR2 SVGAGI. The CDR3 spans 12 residues. CDR3 in amino acids: CASSESVAPLHF. In DNA, the CDR3 is TGTGCCAGCAGCGAATCGGTCGCACCCCTCCACTTT.

The chain carries TRBV30 and TRBJ1-2; D ambiguous. Trimming took 4 bases from V and 1 from J, leaving 7 bases between them. This CDR3 has 12 amino acids. Germline CDR1 and CDR2: GTSNPN and SVGIG (reference sequence). CDR3: CAWMDYNYGYTF. DNA for the CDR3: TGTGCCTGGATGGACTATAACTATGGCTACACCTTC.

The gene calls are TRBV11-2 and TRBJ2-3, with unresolved D. This CDR3 comprises 12 residues. Deletions cut 1 base from V and 6 bases from J, with 5 bases between. Germline CDR1 is SGHAT and CDR2 is FQNNGV. CDR3 residues: CASSLGPDTQYF. The DNA of the CDR3 is TGTGCCAGCAGCTTAGGTCCGGATACGCAGTATTTT.

The genes are TRBV7-9 and TRBJ2-7, with 7 positions matching TRBD2. With V trimmed by 7 bases and J by 5 bases, 20 bases remained unmatched. This CDR3 has 17 residues. Per the germline V gene, CDR1 is SEHNR and CDR2 is FQNEAQ (reference sequence). The CDR3 is CASTPPRGREGQDEQYF. The CDR3 DNA reads as TGTGCCAGCACCCCACCTCGGGGGAGGGAGGGCCAGGACGAGCAGTACTTC.

The rearrangement joins TRBV9 to TRBJ1-2; D is possibly TRBD1 (6 bases). Germline CDR1 SGDLS, CDR2 YYNGEE. Between the trimmed V and J ends, which lost 6 bases and 7 bases, there was a span of 22 bases. The CDR3 spans 15 residues. DNA of the CDR3: TGTGCCAGCATCTCTTCCGGGGGGGGGCGGCCTGGCTACACCTTC. This sequence encodes CASISSGGGRPGYTF.

The chain combines TRBV6-6 with TRBJ2-7; 7 bases line up with TRBD1. This CDR3 is 12 amino acids long. Germline V gene lookup returns CDR1 MNHNY and CDR2 SVGAGI (reference sequence). The V segment lost 4 bases and the J segment 6 bases; nucleotides outside the gene matches: 3. The CDR3 bases are TGTGCCAGCAGTTCGACAGGGTCCGAGCAGTACGTC. Protein: CASSSTGSEQYV.

The chain has TRBV7-6 and TRBJ2-1; 8 nucleotides agree with TRBD2. The length of the CDR3 is 16 residues. The germline gives CDR1 SGHVS, CDR2 FNYEAQ. After removal of 5 bases from V and 6 bases from J, the junction contained 12 bases not matched to a gene. The CDR3 loop is CASSPSSGKMGNEQFF. The CDR3 nucleotides are TGTGCCAGCAGCCCCAGTAGCGGGAAGATGGGCAATGAGCAGTTCTTC.

The chain is built from TRBV18 and TRBJ1-4; D not certain. CDR1 is KGHSH, CDR2 LQKENI, per germline. The germline V and J ends were trimmed by 6 bases and 0 bases, with 11 bases remaining between them. There are 15 residues in the CDR3. The DNA of the CDR3 is TGTGCCAGCTCCCCCATGTTTGCAACTAATGAAAAACTGTTTTTT. This translates into CASSPMFATNEKLFF.

The gene calls are TRBV29-1 and TRBJ2-5, with unresolved D. V lost 1 base, J lost 9 bases, and 12 bases lay in between. The CDR3 runs 12 residues. The V gene's germline CDR1 is SQVTM and CDR2 ANQGSEA. CDR3 protein: CSVEAPTRAQYF. CDR3 nucleotide sequence: TGCAGCGTTGAAGCCCCCACCCGGGCCCAGTACTTC.

V usage is TRBV6-1 and J usage is TRBJ2-5, with 11 bases that match TRBD2. The CDR3 contains 15 residues. Trimming at V came to 6 bases and at J to 4 bases, leaving 7 bases not matched to a gene. Germline values: CDR1 MNHNS, CDR2 SASEGT. CDR3 DNA: TGTGCCAGCAGACCTCTAGCGGGGGGAGGAGAGACCCAGTACTTC. Its protein is CASRPLAGGGETQYF.